This is a list of T cell receptor beta chains from one sample in a study of shared clonotypes between healthy human individuals. Clones were read by immunoSEQ multiplex PCR, and TCRdb kept only the in-frame ones, dropping some. The sample holds approximately 1.5 million clones, around 98% seen once. Source material: naive CD4+ T cells sorted from blood. Receptors originate from a man aged 30 to 39 in good health. The CDR3 runs from the conserved cysteine through the conserved F or W. D genes are given only for firm matches. Some rows have no size entry. The others give once, few or many, or a class for an expanded clone.

NA,TRBJ2-2,TRBV7-9,NA,CASSQAAGAGELFF,TGTGCCAGCAGCCAGGCTGCAGGGGCCGGGGAGCTGTTTTTT
NA,TRBJ2-5,TRBV10-3,NA,CAISGGSTETQYF,TGTGCCATCAGTGGGGGTTCTACGGAGACCCAGTACTTC
TRBD2,TRBJ2-3,TRBV7-2,once,CASSFRGASGRSSTDTQYF,TGTGCCAGCAGCTTCCGGGGGGCTAGCGGGAGATCTAGCACAGATACGCAGTATTTT
NA,TRBJ2-7,TRBV7-9,NA,CASSLGDERASEQYF,TGTGCCAGCAGCTTGGGGGACGAGAGGGCCAGCGAGCAGTACTTC
NA,TRBJ1-5,TRBV29-1,once,CSVGGGGQPQHF,TGCAGCGTTGGCGGTGGAGGCCAGCCCCAGCATTTT
NA,TRBJ2-7,TRBV28,NA,CASSLQGYEQYF,TGTGCCAGCAGTCTACAGGGTTACGAGCAGTACTTC
NA,TRBJ1-5,TRBV19,NA,CASSIPPPGFQPQHF,TGTGCCAGTAGTATCCCTCCGCCAGGGTTTCAGCCCCAGCATTTT
NA,TRBJ2-5,TRBV9,NA,CASSVTTQETQYF,TGTGCCAGCAGCGTGACTACTCAAGAGACCCAGTACTTC
NA,TRBJ2-5,TRBV29-1,NA,CSVITYQETQYF,TGCAGCGTTATTACGTACCAAGAGACCCAGTACTTC
NA,TRBJ2-7,TRBV28,once,CASRRPQGYSYEQYF,TGTGCCAGCAGGCGCCCGCAGGGGTACTCCTACGAGCAGTACTTC
TRBD2,TRBJ2-3,TRBV11-2,NA,CASSLGPGEGTDTQYF,TGTGCCAGCAGCTTAGGCCCCGGGGAGGGAACAGATACGCAGTATTTT
TRBD1,TRBJ2-7,TRBV7-9,NA,CASSDRDEQYF,TGTGCCAGCAGCGACAGGGACGAGCAGTACTTC
TRBD2,TRBJ2-1,TRBV5-4,NA,CASSFLASGIYNEQFF,TGTGCCAGCAGCTTTTTGGCTAGCGGGATCTACAATGAGCAGTTCTTC
NA,TRBJ1-1,TRBV28,NA,CASLEEGWGRNTEAFF,TGTGCCAGTTTGGAAGAGGGCTGGGGGCGGAACACTGAAGCTTTCTTT
TRBD2,TRBJ2-2,TRBV29-1,NA,CSVSSGSTGELFF,TGCAGCGTCTCTAGCGGTTCGACCGGGGAGCTGTTTTTT
TRBD1,TRBJ2-7,TRBV11-2,NA,CASSPTGSPSYEQYF,TGTGCCAGCAGCCCGACAGGGTCTCCTTCCTACGAGCAGTACTTC
NA,TRBJ2-7,TRBV15,once,CATSRDGSSFDF,TGTGCCACCAGCAGAGATGGGAGTAGCTTCGACTTC
NA,TRBJ2-5,TRBV5-1,NA,CASSKRMYQETQYF,TGCGCCAGCAGTAAAAGAATGTACCAAGAGACCCAGTACTTC
TRBD2,TRBJ2-3,TRBV5-1,NA,CASSPLAGGPADTQYF,TGCGCCAGCAGCCCACTAGCGGGAGGGCCCGCAGATACGCAGTATTTT
NA,TRBJ2-7,TRBV5-1,NA,CASSNRDSGPYEQYF,TGCGCCAGCAGCAACAGGGATTCGGGTCCCTACGAGCAGTACTTC
TRBD1,TRBJ1-6,TRBV18,NA,CASWDRENSPLHF,TGTGCCAGCTGGGACAGAGAGAATTCACCCCTCCACTTT